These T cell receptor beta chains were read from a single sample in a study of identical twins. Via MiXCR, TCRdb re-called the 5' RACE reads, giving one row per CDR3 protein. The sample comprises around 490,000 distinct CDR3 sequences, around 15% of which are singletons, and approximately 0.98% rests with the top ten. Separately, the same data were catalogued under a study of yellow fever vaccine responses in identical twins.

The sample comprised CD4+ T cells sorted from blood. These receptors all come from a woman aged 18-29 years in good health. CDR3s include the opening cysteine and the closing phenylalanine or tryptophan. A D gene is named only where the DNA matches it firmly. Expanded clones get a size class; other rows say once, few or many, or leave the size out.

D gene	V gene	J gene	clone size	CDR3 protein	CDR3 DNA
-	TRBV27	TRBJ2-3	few	CASTDRYTDAQYF	TGTGCCAGCACGGACAGATACACAGATGCGCAGTATTTT
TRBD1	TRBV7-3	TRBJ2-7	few	CASSLTGGANEQYF	TGTGCCAGCAGCCTAACAGGGGGCGCGAACGAGCAGTACTTC
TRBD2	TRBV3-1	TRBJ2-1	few	CASSLPTSGGTSSYNEQFF	TGTGCCAGCAGTCTACCGACTAGCGGGGGGACCAGCTCCTACAATGAGCAGTTCTTC
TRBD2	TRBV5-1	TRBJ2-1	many	CASSLSSSGRARSYNEQFF	TGCGCCAGCAGCTTGTCTTCTAGCGGGAGGGCCCGATCATACAATGAGCAGTTCTTC
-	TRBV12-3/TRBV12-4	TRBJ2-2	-	CASSFRRSTGELFF	TGTGCCAGCAGTTTTCGACGGTCGACCGGGGAGCTGTTTTTT
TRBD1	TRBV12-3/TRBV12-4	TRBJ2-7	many	CASSLGDRSRGEQYF	TGTGCCAGCAGTTTGGGGGACAGGAGTAGGGGTGAGCAGTACTTC
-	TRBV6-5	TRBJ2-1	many	CASSTRQAQFF	TGTGCCAGCAGTACCCGACAGGCGCAGTTCTTC
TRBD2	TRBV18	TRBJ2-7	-	CASSGSGSAEQYF	TGTGCCAGCTCGGGTAGCGGGAGCGCCGAGCAGTACTTC
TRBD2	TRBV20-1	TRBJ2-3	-	CSARSLAGTDTQYF	TGCAGTGCTAGGTCGCTAGCGGGCACAGATACGCAGTATTTT
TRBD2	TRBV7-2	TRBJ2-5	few	CASSPAGLQETQYF	TGTGCCAGCAGCCCAGCGGGGTTACAAGAGACCCAGTACTTC
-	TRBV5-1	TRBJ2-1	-	CASSLAARGQRVNEQFF	TGCGCCAGCAGCTTGGCCGCTCGGGGGCAACGGGTCAATGAGCAGTTCTTC
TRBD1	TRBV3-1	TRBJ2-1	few	CASSQGPGQGADEQFF	TGTGCCAGCAGCCAAGGGCCGGGACAGGGGGCCGATGAGCAGTTCTTC
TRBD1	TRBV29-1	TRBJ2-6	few	CSVEIRGRGSSGANVLTF	TGCAGCGTTGAAATCAGGGGCAGGGGGAGCTCTGGGGCCAACGTCCTGACTTTC
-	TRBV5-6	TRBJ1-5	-	CASSYGKLGNQPQHF	TGTGCCAGCAGCTACGGGAAATTGGGCAATCAGCCCCAGCATTTT
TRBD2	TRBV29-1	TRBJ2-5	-	CSVLAGEETQYF	TGCAGCGTTCTAGCGGGTGAAGAGACCCAGTACTTC
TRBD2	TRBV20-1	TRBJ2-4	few	CSARGGGGPKNIQYF	TGCAGTGCTAGAGGGGGCGGGGGGCCCAAAAACATTCAGTACTTC
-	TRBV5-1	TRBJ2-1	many	CASSLQDSYNEQFF	TGCGCCAGCAGCTTGCAAGACAGCTACAATGAGCAGTTCTTC
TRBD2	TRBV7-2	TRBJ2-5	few	CASSLSSGGVETQYF	TGTGCCAGCAGCTTATCATCGGGAGGGGTAGAGACCCAGTACTTC
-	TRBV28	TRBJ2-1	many	CASSFSGTPRNEQFF	TGTGCCAGCAGTTTTTCCGGGACGCCCCGCAATGAGCAGTTCTTC
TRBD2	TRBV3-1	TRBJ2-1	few	CASSQGGIEQFF	TGTGCCAGCAGCCAGGGGGGGATTGAGCAGTTCTTC
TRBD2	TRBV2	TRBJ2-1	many	CASRGGGIYNEQFF	TGTGCCAGCAGGGGCGGGGGGATATACAATGAGCAGTTCTTC
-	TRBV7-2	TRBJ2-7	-	CASSLGRDTPYEQYF	TGTGCCAGCAGCCTGGGGCGGGACACCCCCTACGAGCAGTACTTC
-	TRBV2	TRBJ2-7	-	CASSERGSPYEQYF	TGTGCCAGCAGTGAAAGAGGTAGCCCCTACGAGCAGTACTTC
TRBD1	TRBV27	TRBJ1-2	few	CASSLNRGRNYGYTF	TGTGCCAGCAGTTTAAATAGGGGGCGAAACTATGGCTACACCTTC
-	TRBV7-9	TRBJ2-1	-	CASTSGRTEQFF	TGTGCCAGCACCTCGGGACGGACTGAGCAGTTCTTC
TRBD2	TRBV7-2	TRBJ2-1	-	CASSLSGGAVEQFF	TGTGCCAGCAGCTTAAGCGGGGGGGCCGTTGAGCAGTTCTTC
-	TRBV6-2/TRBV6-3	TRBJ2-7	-	CASSRSFFYEQYF	TGTGCCAGCAGCAGGAGCTTTTTCTACGAGCAGTACTTC
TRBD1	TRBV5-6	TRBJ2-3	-	CASSPDRGATDTQYF	TGTGCCAGCAGCCCCGACAGGGGTGCTACAGATACGCAGTATTTT
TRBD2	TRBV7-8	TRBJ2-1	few	CASSLSAWTSGLYNEQFF	TGTGCCAGCAGCCTGTCAGCCTGGACTAGCGGACTCTACAATGAGCAGTTCTTC
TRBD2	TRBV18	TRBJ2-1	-	CASSPSGLGISEQFF	TGTGCCAGCTCACCTTCCGGACTAGGAATAAGTGAGCAGTTCTTC
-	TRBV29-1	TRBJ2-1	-	CSVEEVGRYEQFF	TGCAGCGTTGAAGAGGTGGGGAGGTATGAGCAGTTCTTC
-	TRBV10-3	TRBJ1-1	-	CATWILNTEAFF	TGTGCCACCTGGATCTTGAACACTGAAGCTTTCTTT
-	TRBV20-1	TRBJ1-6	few	CSARDVRESYNSPLHF	TGCAGTGCTAGAGATGTTAGGGAATCCTATAATTCACCCCTCCACTTT
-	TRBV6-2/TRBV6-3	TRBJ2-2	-	CASSNGGTNTGELFF	TGTGCCAGCAGTAATGGGGGAACGAACACCGGGGAGCTGTTTTTT
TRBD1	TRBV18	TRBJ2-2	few	CASSPGQGETGELFF	TGTGCCAGCTCACCAGGACAGGGAGAGACCGGGGAGCTGTTTTTT
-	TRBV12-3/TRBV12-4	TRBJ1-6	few	CASSLGDSTNSPLHF	TGTGCCAGCAGTTTGGGCGACAGCACCAATTCACCCCTCCACTTT
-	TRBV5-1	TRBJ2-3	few	CASSSGRRNTDTQYF	TGCGCCAGCAGCAGCGGGCGGCGGAACACAGATACGCAGTATTTT
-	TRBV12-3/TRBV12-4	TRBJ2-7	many	CASSPPMGNGFYEQYF	TGTGCCAGCAGTCCCCCGATGGGGAACGGGTTCTACGAGCAGTACTTC
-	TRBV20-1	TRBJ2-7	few	CSAPDGYEQYF	TGCAGTGCGCCCGATGGGTACGAGCAGTACTTC
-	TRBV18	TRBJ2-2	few	CASSPRFTLGAWELFF	TGTGCCAGCTCACCACGTTTCACTTTGGGGGCCTGGGAGCTGTTTTTT
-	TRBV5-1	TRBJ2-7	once	CASSFTRGSSYEQYF	TGCGCCAGCAGCTTTACTAGGGGGAGCTCCTACGAGCAGTACTTC
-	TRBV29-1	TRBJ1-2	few	CSVASGLYGYTF	TGCAGCGTCGCGTCAGGGCTCTATGGCTACACCTTC
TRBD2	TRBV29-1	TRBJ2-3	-	CSYRSLPKRGGRDTQYF	TGCAGCTATCGATCGTTGCCTAAGCGGGGGGGCAGAGATACGCAATATTTT
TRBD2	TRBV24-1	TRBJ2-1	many	CATSKGLAQSTDNEQFF	TGTGCCACCAGCAAGGGACTAGCCCAATCAACAGATAATGAGCAGTTCTTC
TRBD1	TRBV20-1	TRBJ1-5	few	CSARGQGHQPQHF	TGCAGTGCTAGAGGACAGGGGCATCAGCCCCAGCATTTT
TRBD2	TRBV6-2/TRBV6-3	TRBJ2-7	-	CASRSLAGHPNEQYF	TGTGCCAGCAGATCCCTAGCGGGTCACCCCAACGAGCAGTACTTC
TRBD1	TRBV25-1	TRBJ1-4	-	CASSEYRGDEKLFF	TGTGCCAGCAGTGAATACAGGGGGGATGAAAAACTGTTTTTT